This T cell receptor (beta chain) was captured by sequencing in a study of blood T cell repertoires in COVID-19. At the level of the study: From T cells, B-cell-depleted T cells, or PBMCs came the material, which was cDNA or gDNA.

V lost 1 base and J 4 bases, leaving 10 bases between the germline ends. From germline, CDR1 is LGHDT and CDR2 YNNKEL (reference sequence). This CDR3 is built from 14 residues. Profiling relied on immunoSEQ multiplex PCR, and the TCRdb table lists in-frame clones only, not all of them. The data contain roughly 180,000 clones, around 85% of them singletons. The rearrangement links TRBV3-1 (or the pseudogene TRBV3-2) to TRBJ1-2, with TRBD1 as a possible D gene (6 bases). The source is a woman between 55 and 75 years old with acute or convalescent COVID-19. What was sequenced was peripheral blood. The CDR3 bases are TGTGCCAGCAGCCAAGCCAGGGGCGGCTATGGCTACACCTTC. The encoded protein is CASSQARGGYGYTF.